Listed below are T cell receptor beta chains from one sample, sequenced in a study of blood T cell repertoires in COVID-19. Using immunoSEQ multiplex PCR, the repertoire was profiled, and TCRdb retains in-frame clones only, with some absent. Among about 220,000 clones listed, roughly 88% were seen once. Material: PBMCs or T cells enriched from blood (not recorded which). The receptors were gathered from a woman between 35 and 50 years old with acute COVID-19. Each CDR3 is given with its conserved first and last residue. The order of the fields is V gene, D gene, clone size, J gene, CDR3 DNA, CDR3 protein. D genes are given only for firm matches. Size is stated for part of the rows, as once, few or many counts, or as a class when the clone is expanded.

V gene: TRBV5-4; D gene: TRBD1; clone size: once; J gene: TRBJ1-2; CDR3 DNA: TGTGCCAGCAGTGCCTCCGGGACAGGGGCTGGCTACACCTTC; CDR3 protein: CASSASGTGAGYTF
V gene: TRBV10-3; D gene: TRBD2; clone size: NA; J gene: TRBJ2-5; CDR3 DNA: TGTGCCATCAGTTTGGGGGGAGGGCCGAGTGGTGCGGAGACCCAGTACTTC; CDR3 protein: CAISLGGGPSGAETQYF
V gene: TRBV18; D gene: NA; clone size: NA; J gene: TRBJ1-1; CDR3 DNA: TGTGCCAGCTCAATTGGGAAGGGGAATCTGAACACTGAAGCTTTCTTT; CDR3 protein: CASSIGKGNLNTEAFF
V gene: TRBV11-2; D gene: NA; clone size: once; J gene: TRBJ2-2; CDR3 DNA: TGTGCCAGCAGCTTAGGTAAAGCGACCGGGGAGCTGTTTTTT; CDR3 protein: CASSLGKATGELFF
V gene: TRBV11-2; D gene: TRBD1; clone size: NA; J gene: TRBJ2-5; CDR3 DNA: TGTGCCAGCAGCAGGCGGAATGTTCGGAGGGACAGGGAAGAGACCCAGTACTTC; CDR3 protein: CASSRRNVRRDREETQYF
V gene: TRBV10-1; D gene: NA; clone size: few; J gene: TRBJ1-3; CDR3 DNA: TGCGCCAGCAGTGAGGACGTCAGGGCTGGAAACACCATATATTTT; CDR3 protein: CASSEDVRAGNTIYF
V gene: TRBV6-5; D gene: NA; clone size: NA; J gene: TRBJ1-1; CDR3 DNA: TGTGCCAGTCACCTTCCGGGATTGGGAGCTTTCTTT; CDR3 protein: CASHLPGLGAFF
V gene: TRBV18; D gene: NA; clone size: NA; J gene: TRBJ1-2; CDR3 DNA: TGTGCCAGCTCACCACTCCGGGGAGAGGCCTATGGCTACACCTTC; CDR3 protein: CASSPLRGEAYGYTF
V gene: TRBV7-2; D gene: TRBD1; clone size: NA; J gene: TRBJ2-1; CDR3 DNA: TGTGCCAGCAGCTTTGTAGGGACAGGGGGGAACAATGAGCAGTTCTTC; CDR3 protein: CASSFVGTGGNNEQFF
V gene: TRBV14; D gene: TRBD2; clone size: NA; J gene: TRBJ2-3; CDR3 DNA: TGTGCCAGCAGCCAAGTACCTTCTAGCGGGAGGGGGACAGATACGCAGTATTTT; CDR3 protein: CASSQVPSSGRGTDTQYF
V gene: TRBV7-2; D gene: NA; clone size: NA; J gene: TRBJ1-2; CDR3 DNA: TGTGCCAGCAGCAGTGGAGCTACTAACTATGGCTACACCTTC; CDR3 protein: CASSSGATNYGYTF
V gene: TRBV24-1; D gene: TRBD2; clone size: once; J gene: TRBJ2-3; CDR3 DNA: TGTGCCACCAGTGATCCTAGACTAGCGGGAGGTACGCAGTATTTT; CDR3 protein: CATSDPRLAGGTQYF
V gene: TRBV5-1; D gene: NA; clone size: NA; J gene: TRBJ2-5; CDR3 DNA: TGCGCCAGCAGGTTAGGGGGGGGCTACCAAGAGACCCAGTACTTC; CDR3 protein: CASRLGGGYQETQYF
V gene: TRBV9; D gene: TRBD1; clone size: NA; J gene: TRBJ1-1; CDR3 DNA: TGTGCCAGCAGCTTCAGGGGGCAGAGGACTGAAGCTTTCTTT; CDR3 protein: CASSFRGQRTEAFF
V gene: TRBV2; D gene: TRBD2; clone size: NA; J gene: TRBJ2-2; CDR3 DNA: TGTGCCAGCATTGGGGAGGGGAGGAACACCGGGGAGCTGTTTTTT; CDR3 protein: CASIGEGRNTGELFF
V gene: TRBV5-4; D gene: NA; clone size: NA; J gene: TRBJ2-1; CDR3 DNA: TGTGCCAGCAGCTTGACGGGATTCAATGAGCAGTTCTTC; CDR3 protein: CASSLTGFNEQFF
V gene: TRBV12-5; D gene: NA; clone size: NA; J gene: TRBJ1-1; CDR3 DNA: TGTGCTAGTGGTTTGAGTCAGGCCCGAGGGGGCACTGAAGCTTTCTTT; CDR3 protein: CASGLSQARGGTEAFF
V gene: TRBV11-2; D gene: TRBD2; clone size: NA; J gene: TRBJ2-3; CDR3 DNA: TGTGCCAGCAGCTTAGCGGGGGGGTGGACAGATACGCAGTATTTT; CDR3 protein: CASSLAGGWTDTQYF
V gene: TRBV5-6; D gene: TRBD2; clone size: once; J gene: TRBJ2-1; CDR3 DNA: TGTGCCAGCAGCGCGGGACTAGCGGGAGCGGGATCCTACAATGAGCAGTTCTTC; CDR3 protein: CASSAGLAGAGSYNEQFF
V gene: TRBV5-4; D gene: NA; clone size: NA; J gene: TRBJ1-6; CDR3 DNA: TGTGCCAGCAGCTTGAGGGGATATAATTCACCCCTCCACTTT; CDR3 protein: CASSLRGYNSPLHF
V gene: TRBV30; D gene: TRBD2; clone size: NA; J gene: TRBJ2-5; CDR3 DNA: TGTGCCTGGAGGCCCCAGCGGGGGGACTCTAAACGCCAAGAGACCCAGTACTTC; CDR3 protein: CAWRPQRGDSKRQETQYF
V gene: TRBV4-2; D gene: NA; clone size: NA; J gene: TRBJ1-2; CDR3 DNA: TGTGCCAGCAGCCAGGACAGTTGGACTTATGGCTACACCTTC; CDR3 protein: CASSQDSWTYGYTF
V gene: TRBV7-2; D gene: TRBD1; clone size: NA; J gene: TRBJ1-6; CDR3 DNA: TGTGCCAGCAGCCGTCGGACAGGGGTAAATTCACCCCTCCACTTT; CDR3 protein: CASSRRTGVNSPLHF
V gene: TRBV7-2; D gene: NA; clone size: NA; J gene: TRBJ1-1; CDR3 DNA: TGTGCCAGCAGCACGTTCCAGGGCGAAGCTTTCTTT; CDR3 protein: CASSTFQGEAFF
V gene: TRBV30; D gene: TRBD1; clone size: NA; J gene: TRBJ1-6; CDR3 DNA: TGTGCCTGGAGTGTTAACAGGGGTTGGAATTCACCCCTCCACTTT; CDR3 protein: CAWSVNRGWNSPLHF
V gene: TRBV11-2; D gene: NA; clone size: NA; J gene: TRBJ2-7; CDR3 DNA: TGTGCCAGCAGCCCCTATGTGGAGCAGTACTTC; CDR3 protein: CASSPYVEQYF
V gene: TRBV7-2; D gene: TRBD1; clone size: NA; J gene: TRBJ1-6; CDR3 DNA: TGTGCCAGCAGCTTCTCCAGGGGGAAGGATTCACCCCTCCACTTT; CDR3 protein: CASSFSRGKDSPLHF
V gene: TRBV27; D gene: TRBD1; clone size: NA; J gene: TRBJ1-2; CDR3 DNA: TGTGCCAGCAGGGGGACAGGTGCTAACTATGGCTACACCTTC; CDR3 protein: CASRGTGANYGYTF
V gene: TRBV18; D gene: TRBD1; clone size: NA; J gene: TRBJ1-5; CDR3 DNA: TGTGCCAGCTCACCGACAGGGGGTGGAGGCAATCAGCCCCAGCATTTT; CDR3 protein: CASSPTGGGGNQPQHF
V gene: TRBV5-1; D gene: NA; clone size: NA; J gene: TRBJ1-2; CDR3 DNA: TGCGCCAGCAGCTTGGATGTGCAAGCGTCCACCTATGGCTACACCTTC; CDR3 protein: CASSLDVQASTYGYTF
V gene: TRBV30; D gene: NA; clone size: NA; J gene: TRBJ1-2; CDR3 DNA: TGTGCCTGGAGTTTGCGCAGAGGCGCCTATGGCTACACCTTC; CDR3 protein: CAWSLRRGAYGYTF
V gene: TRBV19; D gene: TRBD1; clone size: NA; J gene: TRBJ1-2; CDR3 DNA: TGTGCCAGTAGTTTCAACAGGGGAAACTATGGCTACACCTTC; CDR3 protein: CASSFNRGNYGYTF
V gene: TRBV10-2; D gene: NA; clone size: NA; J gene: TRBJ2-3; CDR3 DNA: TGCGCCAGCAAAGACAGATACTATACGCAGTATTTT; CDR3 protein: CASKDRYYTQYF
V gene: TRBV4-3; D gene: NA; clone size: NA; J gene: TRBJ1-1; CDR3 DNA: TGCGCCAGCAGCCAAAGCACGGTTGGGCTGAACACTGAAGCTTTCTTT; CDR3 protein: CASSQSTVGLNTEAFF
V gene: TRBV9; D gene: NA; clone size: NA; J gene: TRBJ2-3; CDR3 DNA: TGTGCCAGCAGCGTAGCCCCGGTAATTTCTAGCACAGATACGCAGTATTTT; CDR3 protein: CASSVAPVISSTDTQYF
V gene: TRBV6-5; D gene: NA; clone size: NA; J gene: TRBJ1-1; CDR3 DNA: TGTGCCAGCAGTTATTTTCCCAGGGAGGTGAACACTGAAGCTTTCTTT; CDR3 protein: CASSYFPREVNTEAFF
V gene: TRBV2; D gene: TRBD1; clone size: NA; J gene: TRBJ1-4; CDR3 DNA: TGTGCCAGCAGTCCCACCCGGACAGGGGGTTATGAAAAACTGTTTTTT; CDR3 protein: CASSPTRTGGYEKLFF
V gene: TRBV2; D gene: TRBD1; clone size: NA; J gene: TRBJ1-2; CDR3 DNA: TGTGCCAGCAGTACCTCAGGGGGCCTTGGCTACACCTTC; CDR3 protein: CASSTSGGLGYTF
V gene: TRBV10-3; D gene: TRBD1; clone size: NA; J gene: TRBJ2-1; CDR3 DNA: TGTGCCATCAGTGAGTCGCAGGGGGCGTATTACAATGAGCAGTTCTTC; CDR3 protein: CAISESQGAYYNEQFF
V gene: TRBV19; D gene: NA; clone size: NA; J gene: TRBJ1-2; CDR3 DNA: TGTGCCAGTAGTATCCAGGGTACCAACTATGGCTACACCTTC; CDR3 protein: CASSIQGTNYGYTF
V gene: TRBV6-5; D gene: NA; clone size: NA; J gene: TRBJ1-2; CDR3 DNA: TGTGCCAGCAGCGCTCAGGGGTCCTATGGCTACACCTTC; CDR3 protein: CASSAQGSYGYTF
V gene: TRBV27; D gene: TRBD1; clone size: NA; J gene: TRBJ1-5; CDR3 DNA: TGTGCCAGCAGCCGACAGGGGTTAGGCTCCGGCAATCAGCCCCAGCATTTT; CDR3 protein: CASSRQGLGSGNQPQHF
V gene: TRBV28; D gene: TRBD2; clone size: NA; J gene: TRBJ2-1; CDR3 DNA: TGTGCCAGCGGAAGCGGGAGTGCTCTCTGGGAGCAGTTCTTC; CDR3 protein: CASGSGSALWEQFF
V gene: TRBV3-1/TRBV3-2; D gene: TRBD2; clone size: NA; J gene: TRBJ2-5; CDR3 DNA: TGTGCCAGCAGCCAAAGACTAGCGGGAAATCAAGAGACCCAGTACTTC; CDR3 protein: CASSQRLAGNQETQYF
V gene: TRBV7-2; D gene: NA; clone size: NA; J gene: TRBJ2-6; CDR3 DNA: TGTGCCAGCAGCTTCGGGGGGCGTTTTGCTGGGGCCAACGTCCTGACTTTC; CDR3 protein: CASSFGGRFAGANVLTF
V gene: TRBV3-1/TRBV3-2; D gene: TRBD1; clone size: NA; J gene: TRBJ1-6; CDR3 DNA: TGTGCCAGCAGCTTAACAGGGGGCAAGTCACCCCTCCACTTT; CDR3 protein: CASSLTGGKSPLHF
V gene: TRBV19; D gene: NA; clone size: NA; J gene: TRBJ1-6; CDR3 DNA: TGTGCCAGTAGTATTCAGGGGCATGATTCACCCCTCCACTTT; CDR3 protein: CASSIQGHDSPLHF
V gene: TRBV5-1; D gene: TRBD1; clone size: NA; J gene: TRBJ1-5; CDR3 DNA: TGCGCCAGCAGCTTGGCAGGGGGCTACGGCAATCAGCCCCAGCATTTT; CDR3 protein: CASSLAGGYGNQPQHF
V gene: TRBV7-2; D gene: NA; clone size: NA; J gene: TRBJ2-2; CDR3 DNA: TGTGCCAGCAGCCTCCAGAACCCCGGGGAGCTGTTTTTT; CDR3 protein: CASSLQNPGELFF
V gene: TRBV12-2; D gene: NA; clone size: NA; J gene: TRBJ2-3; CDR3 DNA: TGTGCAAGTCGCTTAGCGAGATTAGAGGGTACAGATACGCAGTATTTT; CDR3 protein: CASRLARLEGTDTQYF
V gene: TRBV12-1; D gene: NA; clone size: NA; J gene: TRBJ1-6; CDR3 DNA: TGTGCCAGCAGCGGACTGACCGCGAGGTCACCCCTCCACTTT; CDR3 protein: CASSGLTARSPLHF
V gene: TRBV4-2; D gene: NA; clone size: NA; J gene: TRBJ1-3; CDR3 DNA: TGTGCCAGCAGCCAAGACGGGGCAGGGGCTGGAAACACCATATATTTT; CDR3 protein: CASSQDGAGAGNTIYF
V gene: TRBV2; D gene: NA; clone size: NA; J gene: TRBJ2-5; CDR3 DNA: TGTGCCAGCAGTGATGGGGGCCGCAAAGAGACCCAGTACTTC; CDR3 protein: CASSDGGRKETQYF
V gene: TRBV2; D gene: NA; clone size: NA; J gene: TRBJ1-6; CDR3 DNA: TGTGCCAGCAGTGTGGACAGCTCCTATAATTCACCCCTCCACTTT; CDR3 protein: CASSVDSSYNSPLHF